The 23 T cell receptor beta chains presented below share a single source sample, sequenced in a study of blood T cell repertoires in COVID-19. Assay: immunoSEQ multiplex PCR; the TCRdb copy retains only in-frame clones and omits some. The sample lists some 420,000 clones, more than 80% occurring once. The sequenced sample consisted of PBMCs or T cells enriched from blood (not recorded which). These receptors were taken from a young man who had recovered from COVID-19.

The V gene is TRBV13, the J gene TRBJ2-2; 9 bases agree with TRBD2. Germline assignment: CDR1 PRHDT and CDR2 FYEKMQ (reference sequence). The length of the CDR3 is 17 residues. Germline trimming cut 1 base from V and 1 base from J; bases unmatched to any gene: 4. CDR3 sequence reads: CASSLVGTSRNTGELFF. The CDR3 nucleotides are TGTGCCAGCAGCTTAGTGGGGACTAGCCGGAACACCGGGGAGCTGTTTTTT.

The J gene is TRBJ2-2, the V gene TRBV5-4, with D maybe TRBD2 (6 bases). V was pared by 0 bases and J by 4 bases, with 10 bases between. Germline assignment: CDR1 SGHNT and CDR2 YYREEE (reference sequence). This CDR3 is built from 15 residues. CDR3 sequence reads: CASSLASGSTGELFF. CDR3 bases: TGTGCCAGCAGCTTGGCGAGCGGGTCCACCGGGGAGCTGTTTTTT.

The chain carries TRBV27 and TRBJ2-2; tentatively, D is TRBD1 (5 bases). The germline V and J ends were trimmed by 6 bases and 5 bases, with 10 bases remaining between them. Per the germline V gene, CDR1 is MNHEY and CDR2 is SMNVEV (reference sequence). CDR3 length equals 13 residues. CDR3 in amino acids: CASRQGQTGELFF. CDR3 nucleotide sequence: TGTGCCAGCAGACAAGGACAAACCGGGGAGCTGTTTTTT.

The genes are TRBV3-1 (or the pseudogene TRBV3-2) and TRBJ2-7, with 7 bases fitting TRBD1. Unmatched junction bases numbered 7, after V lost 1 base and J lost 4 bases. The germline V gene has CDR1 LGHDT and CDR2 YNNKEL (reference sequence). The CDR3 extends over 15 amino acids. The CDR3 region has the DNA TGTGCCAGCAGCCAAGCGTTGGGACAGAGATACGAGCAGTACTTC. Protein sequence: CASSQALGQRYEQYF.

The chain recombines TRBV4-1 with TRBJ2-1, with 11 bases matching TRBD2. This CDR3 is built from 19 residues. With V trimmed by 0 bases and J by 0 bases, 7 bases remained unmatched. CDR1 and CDR2 from the germline V gene are MGHRA and YSYEKL. CDR3 sequence reads: CASSQDRTSGPSSYNEQFF. CDR3 nucleotides: TGCGCCAGCAGCCAAGATCGGACTAGCGGGCCTAGCTCCTACAATGAGCAGTTCTTC.

The chain is built from TRBV5-1 and TRBJ2-7; D gene unclear. The CDR3 length is 14 residues. Trimming left V 0 bases short and J 7 bases short, with 14 bases between. The germline CDR1 and CDR2 sequences are SGHRS and YFSETQ. The CDR3 DNA reads as TGCGCCAGCAGCTTGGCCATGAGTGCCCGGGAGCAGTACTTC. It is translated as CASSLAMSAREQYF.

The rearrangement links TRBV28 to TRBJ1-2; 8 bases agree with TRBD1. Germline CDR1 is MDHEN and CDR2 is SYDVKM. Trimming took 4 bases from V and 9 from J; bases not matched to a gene: 7. The CDR3 consists of 13 residues. The CDR3 DNA follows: TGTGCCAGCAGTTCACCGGACAGGGAGAGCTACACCTTC. It is translated as CASSSPDRESYTF.

The gene calls are TRBV13 and TRBJ1-2, with D maybe TRBD1 (5 bases). The CDR3 loop spans 15 amino acids. V was trimmed by 0 bases and J by 4 bases, leaving 12 bases between them. Per germline, CDR1 PRHDT and CDR2 FYEKMQ (reference sequence). CDR3 protein: CASSLGGESPYGYTF. CDR3 bases: TGTGCCAGCAGCTTAGGAGGGGAATCCCCCTATGGCTACACCTTC.

The rearrangement uses TRBV7-3 and TRBJ2-7; D call uncertain. Germline V gene data show CDR1 as SGHTA and CDR2 as FQGTGA. The length of the CDR3 is 14 residues. With 1 base removed from V and 3 bases from J, the gap between germline ends came to 10 bases. The CDR3 DNA reads TGTGCCAGCAGCTTAAATCCCGAGGACTACGAGCAGTACTTC. The encoded protein is CASSLNPEDYEQYF.

The rearrangement uses TRBV29-1 and TRBJ2-3, with 10 positions matching TRBD1. Per the germline V gene, CDR1 is SQVTM and CDR2 is ANQGSEA. V gave up 5 bases and J gave up 6 bases; unmatched junction bases: 8. The CDR3 is 14 amino acids. For the CDR3, the DNA is TGCAGCGTTAACAGACAGGGGGCAGTGGATACGCAGTATTTT. This encodes CSVNRQGAVDTQYF.

This clone was observed a single time. This chain joins TRBV20-1 and TRBJ2-7, with D hard to call. This CDR3 region has 11 residues. Trimming shortened V by 0 bases and J by 6 bases, and 6 bases separated the two germline ends. CDR1 is DFQATT and CDR2 is SNEGSKA in the germline V gene (reference sequence). The chain's CDR3 is CSARETLEQYF. CDR3 sequence (DNA): TGCAGTGCTAGAGAAACTCTCGAGCAGTACTTC.

V usage is TRBV5-1 and J usage is TRBJ1-4; 7 bases are a match to TRBD1. The CDR3 contains 14 residues. Looked up from germline, CDR1 is SGHRS and CDR2 is YFSETQ. After removal of 6 bases from V and 6 bases from J, the junction contained 8 bases not matched to a gene. The DNA for the CDR3 is TGCGCCAGCACCCCAGGGGGGCCCGATGAAAAACTGTTTTTT. As protein: CASTPGGPDEKLFF.

This clone was recorded a few times. The V gene is TRBV5-1, the J gene TRBJ1-1; no clear D gene. CDR1 is SGHRS, CDR2 YFSETQ, per germline. The CDR3 is 13 amino acids. Trimming took 4 bases from V and 1 from J, leaving 8 bases between them. The CDR3 bases are TGCGCCAGCAGCCGGCAGGAGAACACTGAAGCTTTCTTT. Its translation is CASSRQENTEAFF.

The chain combines TRBV9 with TRBJ1-4; D perhaps matches TRBD1 (5 bases). V lost 0 bases, J lost 8 bases, and 17 bases lay in between. This CDR3 has 16 amino acids. Germline V gene sequence: CDR1 SGDLS, CDR2 YYNGEE. CDR3 nucleotides: TGTGCCAGCAGCGTAGCCCCCACGGACATTTGGGAAAAACTGTTTTTT. Protein: CASSVAPTDIWEKLFF.

Remarks on this clone: This sample includes further DNA sequences coding for the same CDR3. V usage is TRBV6-5 and J usage is TRBJ2-1; 10 nucleotides match TRBD2. V was pared by 6 bases and J by 5 bases, with 4 bases of the junction left unmatched. There are 14 residues in the CDR3. Germline loops: CDR1 MNHEY, CDR2 SVGAGI. CDR3 nucleotides: TGTGCCAGCAGACGGACTAGCGGAGACAATGAGCAGTTCTTC. It specifies CASRRTSGDNEQFF.

The rearrangement joins TRBV7-8 to TRBJ1-4; 9 bases agree with TRBD1. CDR3 length: 14 amino acids. The V and J ends lost 1 base and 6 bases, in that order; junction bases with no gene match: 0. The germline CDR1 and CDR2 sequences are SGHVS and FQNEAQ. The CDR3 sequence is CASSLGTGDEKLFF. The CDR3 coding sequence is TGTGCCAGCAGCTTAGGGACAGGGGATGAAAAACTGTTTTTT.

The V call is TRBV11-2, the J call TRBJ1-4, with D possibly being TRBD1 (5 bases). CDR3 length equals 13 residues. From germline, CDR1 is SGHAT and CDR2 FQNNGV. V dropped 5 bases and J dropped 8 bases, with 12 bases sitting between them. CDR3 in DNA: TGTGCCAGCAGCCCGTTCGGGGGGGAAAAACTGTTTTTT. Encoded protein: CASSPFGGEKLFF.

As DNA, the CDR3 is TGTGCCAGCAGCCCGCACACAGGGTGGAGCACTGAAGCTTTCTTT. Translated: CASSPHTGWSTEAFF. The rearrangement joins TRBV7-9 to TRBJ1-1, with D perhaps TRBD1 (6 bases). The CDR3 runs 15 residues. Germline lookup yields CDR1 SEHNR and CDR2 FQNEAQ (reference sequence). Trimming removed 5 bases at V and 4 bases at J, with 17 bases between.

The genes are TRBV12-5 and TRBJ2-1, with 8 bases identical to TRBD1. The CDR3 runs 16 residues. V trimming: 6 bases; J trimming: 2 bases; junction bases outside the gene matches: 9. Germline CDR1 and CDR2: LGHNT and FRNRAP. CDR3: CASGKYTGGAYNEQFF. The CDR3, as DNA: TGTGCTAGTGGCAAGTACACAGGGGGTGCCTACAATGAGCAGTTCTTC.

V usage is TRBV12-3 or TRBV12-4 and J usage is TRBJ2-7; 10 bases align to TRBD2. J was trimmed by 2 bases and V by 8 bases; bases with no gene match: 3. The CDR3 is 13 amino acids. CDR3 DNA sequence: TGTGCCAGCCGGACTAGCGGAACCTACGAGCAGTACTTC. Encoded protein: CASRTSGTYEQYF.

The CDR3 DNA sequence: TGTGCCAGCAGCGTAGCTTCGGGGAGCGAGCAGTACTTC. Protein: CASSVASGSEQYF. This chain uses TRBV9 with TRBJ2-7; D is perhaps TRBD2 (5 bases). Between the trimmed V and J ends, which lost 0 bases and 6 bases, there was a span of 10 bases. Germline loops: CDR1 SGDLS, CDR2 YYNGEE. This CDR3 is built from 13 residues.

The rearrangement joins TRBV9 to TRBJ2-5; D perhaps matches TRBD1 (5 bases). V shed 3 bases and J shed 4 bases, with 16 bases lying between them. Germline CDR1 is SGDLS and CDR2 is YYNGEE. This CDR3 has 15 amino acids. CDR3 loop: CASSGTQGQVETQYF. CDR3 DNA: TGTGCCAGCAGCGGGACCCAGGGTCAAGTAGAGACCCAGTACTTC. Full variable domain (remainder filled in from reference TRBV9 and TRBJ2-5): DSGVTQTPKHLITATGQRVTLRCSPRSGDLSVYWYQQSLDQGLQFLIQYYNGEERAKGNILERFSAQQFPDLHSELNLSSLELGDSALYFCASSGTQGQVETQYFGPGTRLLVL.

The chain uses TRBV24-1 and TRBJ2-7; D remains unclear. The V end was cut by 4 bases, the J end by 0 bases, with 6 bases between. Germline loops: CDR1 KGHDR, CDR2 SFDVKD. The CDR3 spans 13 residues. The chain's CDR3 is CATSESSSYEQYF. As DNA, the CDR3 is TGTGCCACCAGTGAATCTAGCTCCTACGAGCAGTACTTC.